This T cell receptor (beta chain) was sequenced during a study of blood T cell repertoires in COVID-19. Across the study: Samples of COVID-19 (acute and convalescent) were obtained from the United States, Italy and Spain. T cells, B-cell-depleted T cells, or PBMCs provided the cDNA or gDNA that served as material.

In the authors' workflow: Amplification of reference gene primers provided the estimated nucleated cell counts. Some clones are missing from TCRdb's copy, which holds only in-frame ones; the method was immunoSEQ multiplex PCR. The D gene and trimming were derived from the DNA, and the V and J assignments and clone size from that table. The table lists around 120,000 clones, 88% of them singletons. The CDR3 is 16 residues long. Per germline, CDR1 SGHTS and CDR2 YDEGEE. V gave up 4 bases and J gave up 7 bases; unmatched junction bases: 9. The sample consisted of peripheral blood. The TCR sequence derives from a human donor in a cohort sampled during active COVID-19. The V call is TRBV5-8, the J call TRBJ2-1, with 12 positions matching TRBD2. The CDR3: CASSQEVLAGGNEQFF. CDR3 in DNA: TGTGCCAGCAGCCAAGAGGTACTAGCGGGGGGAAATGAGCAGTTCTTC.